This TCR beta chain was identified during a study of cytomegalovirus exposure and HLA in healthy donors. PCR primers comprised 60 Vbeta and 13 Jbeta primers. Clones were sequenced by immunoSEQ multiplex PCR, and TCRdb holds only the in-frame ones, with some missing. The sample totals around 75,000 clones. Study-wide results and limits: A prior analysis recorded that most TCR beta V segments were productive about 87% or about 30% of the time. A missense variant in DCLRE1C was later tied to TCR beta V- and J-gene trimming. The study recorded about 150 TCR beta chains that were cytomegalovirus-associated. Owing to their indistinguishability, certain V segments, notably TRBV6-2 and TRBV6-3, were excluded.

V was cut by 0 bases and J by 8 bases, with 11 bases left in between. The CDR3 consists of 14 residues. CDR1 is SGHNT and CDR2 is YYREEE in the germline V gene (reference sequence). On this clone: What it binds is not known.

The sequence was obtained from a boy aged 5-17 years in good health and CMV-seronegative. The rearrangement uses TRBV5-4 and TRBJ1-4; possibly TRBD1 for D (5 bases). Sequencing input: PBMCs. CDR3 protein: CASSLDYRGEKLFF. CDR3 DNA sequence: TGTGCCAGCAGCTTGGATTATCGGGGGGAAAAACTGTTTTTT.